The 3 T cell receptor beta chains below were found in one sample sequenced in a study of CD8+ T cells in alopecia areata. In each case, RNA was isolated and then reverse transcribed into cDNA as the sequencing template. Libraries were prepared by immunoSEQ multiplex PCR; TCRdb keeps only in-frame clonotypes and omits some of them. The sample contains about 6,000 clones, none occurring once; 32% lies in the top ten. Markers used for sorting pooled cutaneous lymph node cells were CD4, CD8alpha, NKG2D, NKG2ACE and others. Sequencing was done on a sample of CD8+ T cells sorted from a lymph node. The receptor source for this set is a C3H/HeJ mouse with alopecia areata. MHC haplotype of the strain: H2-k.

Comment on this clone: The gene symbols are mouse symbols. The DNA ends 4 residues before the CDR3 does, and the rest of the CDR3 is filled in from the germline J gene. The rearrangement uses TRBV19 and TRBJ1-2; maybe TRBD1 (5 bases). Trimming pared 2 bases from V and 4 bases from J, leaving 9 bases between. The CDR3 contains 13 residues. Germline assignment: CDR1 FNHDT and CDR2 SITEND (reference sequence). CDR3 bases read: TGTGCCAGCAGTATCCGGGGGGGCTCC. Its translation is CASSIRGGS. The full CDR3 protein is CASSIRGGSDYTF. The full variable domain, rest sourced from reference TRBV19 and TRBJ1-2, is GGIITQTPKFLIGQEGQKLTLKCQQNFNHDTMYWYRQDSGKGLRLIYYSITENDLQKGDLSEGYDASREKKSSFSLTVTSAQKNEMAVFLCASSIRGGSDYTFGSGTRLLVI.

This clone was counted many times. Mouse gene names apply. The sequenced fragment ends 4 residues before the CDR3 boundary, so the rest is inferred from the germline J gene. This chain connects TRBV1 to TRBJ2-3; the match to TRBD2 covers 13 bases. Germline V gene data show CDR1 as NSQYPW and CDR2 as LRSPGD (reference sequence). The CDR3 consists of 16 residues. The V and J ends lost 4 bases and 0 bases, in that order; junction bases with no gene match: 1. CDR3 bases read: TGCACCTGCAGTGGGACTGGGGGGGCTAGTGCAGAA. Its protein is CTCSGTGGASAE. The whole CDR3 sequence is CTCSGTGGASAETLYF.

Notes on this clone: Each gene name is a mouse one. The sequence runs out 4 residues before the end of the CDR3; the remainder is reconstructed from the germline J gene. V gene TRBV13-3 combines with J gene TRBJ2-7; unclear D gene. This CDR3 region has 13 residues. Trimming took off 3 bases at V and 0 bases at J, with 7 bases between the two ends. The V gene's germline CDR1 is NNHDY and CDR2 SYVADS. Incomplete CDR3 DNA: TGTGCCAGCAGTGTGACAAACTCCTAT. It yields the protein CASSVTNSY. The entire CDR3 is CASSVTNSYEQYF.